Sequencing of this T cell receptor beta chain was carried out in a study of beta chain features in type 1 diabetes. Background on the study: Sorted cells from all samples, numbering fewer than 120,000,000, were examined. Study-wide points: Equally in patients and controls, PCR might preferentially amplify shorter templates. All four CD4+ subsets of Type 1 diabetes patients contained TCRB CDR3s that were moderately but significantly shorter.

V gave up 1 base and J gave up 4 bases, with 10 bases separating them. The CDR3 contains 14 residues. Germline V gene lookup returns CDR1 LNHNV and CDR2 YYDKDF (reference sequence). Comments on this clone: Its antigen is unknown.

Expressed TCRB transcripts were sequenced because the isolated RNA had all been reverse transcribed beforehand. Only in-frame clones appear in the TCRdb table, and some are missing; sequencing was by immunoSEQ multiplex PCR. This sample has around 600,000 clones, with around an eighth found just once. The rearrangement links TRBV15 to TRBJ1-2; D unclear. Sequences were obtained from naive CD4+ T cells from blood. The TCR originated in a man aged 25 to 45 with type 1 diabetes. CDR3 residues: CATSRAGGGYGYTF. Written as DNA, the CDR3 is TGTGCCACCAGCAGAGCCGGCGGAGGCTATGGCTACACCTTC.